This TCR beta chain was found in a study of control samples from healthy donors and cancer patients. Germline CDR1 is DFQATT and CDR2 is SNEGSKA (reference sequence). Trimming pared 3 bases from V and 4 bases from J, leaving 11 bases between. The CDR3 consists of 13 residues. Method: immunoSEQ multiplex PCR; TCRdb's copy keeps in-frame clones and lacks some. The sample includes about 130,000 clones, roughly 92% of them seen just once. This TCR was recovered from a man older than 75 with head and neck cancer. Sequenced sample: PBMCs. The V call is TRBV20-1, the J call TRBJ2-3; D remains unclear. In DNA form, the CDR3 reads TGCAGTGCTAGTTTCCCCGATGCAGATACGCAGTATTTT. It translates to CSASFPDADTQYF.